Below are 20 T cell receptor beta chains sequenced from a single sample in a study of blood T cells in healthy people across ages. PCR was performed a second time for about 6 to 11 cycles using a sample-barcoded 5' primer and a J-beta primer mix. TCRdb passed the 5' RACE reads through MiXCR, listing each CDR3 protein once. Among some 1.5 million distinct CDR3 sequences listed, 28% were seen once. Sequencing input: blood. These receptors came from a woman in her 30s in good health.

The rearrangement links TRBV12-3 or TRBV12-4 to TRBJ1-1; the D gene is possibly TRBD1 (6 bases). Trimming shortened V by 5 bases and J by 3 bases, and 16 bases separated the two germline ends. The CDR3 is 15 residues long. The CDR3: CASSAVGGVDTEAFF. For the CDR3, the DNA is TGTGCCAGCAGTGCAGTAGGGGGGGTGGACACTGAAGCTTTCTTT.

This clonotype was seen a single time. Possible read error: a much larger clone is one base away. The chain has TRBV10-3 and TRBJ2-5; 9 nucleotides agree with TRBD1. V was pared by 4 bases and J by 11 bases, with 5 bases of the junction left unmatched. CDR3 length: 12 amino acids. Germline values: CDR1 ENHRY, CDR2 SYGVKD. The CDR3 reads CAISGTGVLQYF. The DNA of the CDR3 is TGTGCCATCAGTGGGACAGGGGTCTTACAGTACTTC.

With regard to this clonotype: A read error may explain this, as a much larger clone is one base away. The J gene is TRBJ2-5, the V gene TRBV9; 8 nucleotides line up with TRBD2. Germline lookup yields CDR1 SGDLS and CDR2 YYNGEE. The V gene end was trimmed by 3 bases and the J gene end by 11 bases; junction bases not matched to a gene: 18. The CDR3 spans 16 residues. The CDR3 DNA is TGTGCCAGCAGCGGAACAGCGGGGGCGACCTACAATGAGCAGTACTTC. It is translated as CASSGTAGATYNEQYF.

This chain links TRBV7-2 with TRBJ2-5, with a weak D call TRBD2 (5 bases). Matching the DNA end better, TRBJ2-7 makes the J call doubtful. Germline V gene lookup returns CDR1 SGHTA and CDR2 FQGNSA. There are 12 residues in the CDR3. In nucleotides, the CDR3 is TGTGCCAGCAGCTCGGGGTTCCACGAGCAGTACTTC. This sequence encodes CASSSGFHEQYF.

This clonotype was recorded many times. The chain links TRBV10-3 to TRBJ2-5; 7 nucleotides align to TRBD1. Germline trimming cut 4 bases from V and 4 bases from J; bases unmatched to any gene: 12. The V gene's germline CDR1 is ENHRY and CDR2 SYGVKD. CDR3 length equals 16 residues. This chain's CDR3 is CAISGPTGNRGETQYF. As DNA, the CDR3 is TGTGCCATCAGTGGCCCGACAGGGAATAGAGGAGAGACCCAGTACTTC.

The rearrangement uses TRBV4-1 and TRBJ2-3; 7 bases agree with TRBD2. CDR3 size: 16 residues. Trimming removed 0 bases from V and 2 bases from J; junction bases left unmatched: 5. Per the germline V gene, CDR1 is MGHRA and CDR2 is YSYEKL. DNA for the CDR3: TGCGCCAGCAGCCAAGATCGGGGGGTCAACACAGATACGCAGTATTTT. This codes for CASSQDRGVNTDTQYF.

The chain combines TRBV6-5 with TRBJ2-5; 11 bases match TRBD1. The germline CDR1 and CDR2 sequences are MNHEY and SVGAGI. Trimming removed 1 base from V and 5 bases from J; junction bases left unmatched: 3. This CDR3 spans 15 amino acids. CDR3: CASSYWDRGGETQYF. In DNA form, the CDR3 reads TGTGCCAGCAGTTACTGGGACAGGGGGGGGGAGACCCAGTACTTC.

This clonotype was seen more than once but under ten times. This chain uses TRBV12-3 or TRBV12-4 with TRBJ1-6; unclear D gene. The CDR3 has 14 residues. V was shortened by 3 bases and J by 13 bases, with 16 bases between the two germline ends. This chain's CDR3 is CASSFGQVGLPLHF. CDR3 bases: TGTGCCAGCAGTTTTGGGCAGGTGGGCCTTCCCCTCCACTTT.

This clonotype came up a few times. The rearrangement joins TRBV5-1 to TRBJ1-2, with TRBD1 identical over 9 bases. The length of the CDR3 is 16 residues. Germline lookup yields CDR1 SGHRS and CDR2 YFSETQ. V was clipped by 0 bases and J by 4 bases; unmatched bases: 7. The CDR3 reads CASSLAGTGSAYGYTF. Written as DNA, the CDR3 is TGCGCCAGCAGCTTGGCCGGGACAGGGTCGGCCTATGGCTACACCTTC.

The chain has TRBV20-1 and TRBJ1-6, with D tentatively TRBD1 (5 bases). The CDR3 sequence is 15 residues long. Germline CDR1 and CDR2: DFQATT and SNEGSKA (reference sequence). V lost 5 bases and J lost 10, with 21 bases in between. CDR3 nucleotides: TGCAGTGCTCGACCCTCCGGGGCCCGGGGGTCACCCCTCCACTTT. Its protein is CSARPSGARGSPLHF.

J is TRBJ1-5 and V is TRBV6-1; 7 bases line up with TRBD1. This CDR3 spans 18 amino acids. V lost 8 bases and J lost 0; bases outside the gene matches: 16. The V gene's germline CDR1 is MNHNS and CDR2 SASEGT. The CDR3 sequence is CASAHFRDRRNSNQPQHF. CDR3 in DNA: TGTGCCAGCGCTCACTTCCGGGACAGACGAAATAGCAATCAGCCCCAGCATTTT.

This clonotype was counted many times. This chain joins TRBV12-3 or TRBV12-4 and TRBJ1-1; a weak D match, TRBD1 (6 bases). The CDR3 spans 13 residues. V was cut by 5 bases and J by 7 bases, with 14 bases left in between. CDR3 in amino acids: CASSPGGRDEAFF. The CDR3 DNA reads as TGTGCCAGCAGTCCCGGGGGGCGCGATGAAGCTTTCTTT.

The chain has TRBV7-2 and TRBJ2-4; weak D call: TRBD1 (5 bases). Looked up from germline, CDR1 is SGHTA and CDR2 is FQGNSA. The CDR3 extends over 15 amino acids. Trimming removed 5 bases from V and 7 bases from J, with 18 bases in between. CDR3 loop: CASSRQTLTRNIQYF. The CDR3 coding sequence is TGTGCCAGCAGCCGACAGACTCTAACTCGGAACATTCAGTACTTC.

Only a few counts were recorded for this clonotype. The chain couples TRBV20-1 to TRBJ2-3, with 13 positions matching TRBD2. The V segment lost 6 bases and the J segment 3 bases; nucleotides outside the gene matches: 9. Looked up from germline, CDR1 is DFQATT and CDR2 is SNEGSKA (reference sequence). The length of the CDR3 is 16 residues. The DNA for the CDR3 is TGCAGTGCGTATACTAGCGGGGGGGCCGAAACAGATACGCAGTATTTT. As protein: CSAYTSGGAETDTQYF.

CDR3 sequence (DNA): TGCAGTGCTAGAGATCTGGTGACTAGCGGGGGGTGCTACAATGAGCAGTTCTTC. Its translation: CSARDLVTSGGCYNEQFF. The rearrangement joins TRBV20-1 to TRBJ2-1; 13 positions agree with TRBD2. CDR1 is DFQATT and CDR2 is SNEGSKA in the germline V gene (reference sequence). J was trimmed by 3 bases and V by 0 bases; bases with no gene match: 8. CDR3 length equals 18 residues.

The rearrangement joins TRBV18 to TRBJ1-5; unclear D gene. The V gene lost 4 bases and the J gene lost 1 base, with 11 bases spanning the gap. The CDR3 extends over 15 amino acids. Germline lookup yields CDR1 KGHSH and CDR2 LQKENI. CDR3 DNA: TGTGCCAGCTCACACTACAGTGGAAGCAATCAGCCCCAGCATTTT. It translates to CASSHYSGSNQPQHF.

This chain links TRBV2 with TRBJ1-4; 7 nucleotides agree with TRBD1. The CDR3 is made up of 15 amino acids. Per germline, CDR1 SNHLY and CDR2 FYNNEI. V was pared by 5 bases and J by 3 bases, with 6 bases of the junction left unmatched. The CDR3 sequence is CASSSGGVSNEKLFF. In DNA, the CDR3 is TGTGCCAGCAGTTCAGGGGGGGTGTCTAATGAAAAACTGTTTTTT.

This chain's CDR3 is CSAQPRNGGTDTQYF. The CDR3 nucleotides read TGCAGTGCCCAACCCCGTAATGGGGGCACAGATACGCAGTATTTT. The V and J genes are TRBV20-1 and TRBJ2-3; no definite D call. The V end was cut by 6 bases, the J end by 1 base, with 17 bases between. The CDR3 has 15 residues. The germline gives CDR1 DFQATT, CDR2 SNEGSKA (reference sequence).

This clonotype was seen a few times. The J gene is TRBJ2-3, the V gene TRBV29-1, with D possibly matching TRBD1 (6 bases). Trimming shortened V by 6 bases and J by 4 bases, and 20 bases separated the two germline ends. CDR3 length equals 15 residues. Germline V gene data show CDR1 as SQVTM and CDR2 as ANQGSEA. Here the CDR3 reads CSVIGTPSGPDTQYF. In DNA, the CDR3 is TGCAGCGTCATTGGGACACCCTCGGGCCCAGATACGCAGTATTTT.

This clonotype turned up a few times. This sequence joins TRBV5-1 and TRBJ1-1; a possible D gene is TRBD1 (6 bases). Trimming removed 4 bases from V and 7 bases from J, with 17 bases in between. Germline V lookup: CDR1 SGHRS, CDR2 YFSETQ. The length of the CDR3 is 14 residues. The CDR3 loop reads CASSPNEKQGEAFF. For the CDR3, the DNA is TGCGCCAGCAGCCCGAATGAAAAACAGGGTGAAGCTTTCTTT.